This T cell receptor beta chain originates from a study of cytomegalovirus exposure and HLA in healthy donors listed by TCRdb under 2017. Study-wide context: In an earlier analysis of approximately 640 of the donors, approximately 260 Gb of sequence data and 90 million to 120 million unique TCR beta sequences from 150 million to 200 million T cells were reported. An early release covering 500 to 750 HLA-typed donors comprised about 320 gigabases of sequencing data and approximately 80 million unique TCR sequences. Among the roughly 390 genotyped donors, approximately 82% belonged to the genetic ancestry cluster associated with self-reported Caucasian donors. The study aimed to test whether cataloging public T cell receptors could reveal signatures of past pathogen exposure. Using immunosequencing, the study profiled T cell repertoires from 666 subjects and related those repertoires to cytomegalovirus serostatus. Besides the first cohort of roughly 700 subjects, a separate validation cohort made up of about 120 different subjects was used. To predict cytomegalovirus infection status, the study brought together high-throughput TCR immunosequencing, statistical association of individual TCRs with disease status, and machine learning. A later analysis re-examined previously published TCR beta repertoires from about 700 donors and added high-resolution HLA genotyping to investigate patterns of TCR occurrence. Rather than drawing on any new phenotypic data, the later analysis identified candidate immune exposures from TCR beta sequences and the way those sequences occurred across donors. An earlier analysis of about 600 of the donors used high-throughput TCR beta sequencing to judge whether each TCR beta V gene segment behaved as functional or pseudogenic. Donor age, sex, ethnicity and CMV serostatus were compiled together with the repertoire data. Genome-wide SNP genotypes for about 60% of the 666 donors were used in a later genetic analysis, which treated that subset as a discovery cohort. All discovery cohort repertoires had been generated using a single sequencing platform. HLA typing covered class I and class II loci at four-digit resolution. The number of donors typed differed by locus, with roughly 629-640 for A, B, C, DRB1 and DQB1, around 520 for DQA1, approximately 580 for DPA1, and some 470 for DPB1. A few DR-DQ haplotypes were treated as single units for association and clustering because of strong linkage in the cohort. Among a few hundred genotyped donors of the cohort, an average of approximately 230,000 unique TCR beta nucleotide sequences were sequenced per donor, about a sixth of them non-productive. Beyond this particular receptor, the publication reports: Assigning TCR associations to individual alleles was difficult when HLA alleles, especially DR and DQ, strongly co-occurred. Some IMGT-functional V segments, including TRBV6-2 and TRBV6-3, could not be told apart with the 87-base-pair reads, so those segments were excluded. A later analysis found that most CMV-associated TCR beta chains appeared HLA-restricted, with HLA associations seemingly driven largely by CMV exposure. In vitro tests confirmed that a few of the cytomegalovirus-associated TCR beta chains recognize cytomegalovirus antigens. A total of about 180 TCR beta chains were listed by the study as associated with cytomegalovirus. Compared with the approximately 710-donor mean, donors in an Asian-associated ancestry cluster had fewer N-insertions in productive TCRs, according to a later genetic analysis. In a later analysis, 16,951 TCR beta sequences were associated with specific HLA alleles at a false discovery rate of 0.05. An earlier analysis of approximately 500 of the donors showed that most TCR beta V segments appeared in productive rearrangements either about 90% or about 30% of the time, which broadly matched IMGT annotations. Correlated functional status among segregating V segments might be attributable to linkage disequilibrium, but an unknown experimental factor could not be ruled out. A cluster of highly shared sequence variants was judged likely to represent a technical artifact of the sequencing pipeline. According to the authors, the approach could potentially be generalized to other disease states and immunological phenotypes. Only TCR beta chains were sequenced in this cohort, and the absence of alpha or paired-chain data limited detectable features. Sequencing depth was assumed to be roughly uniform across donors in the presence/absence analyses, though that assumption may not hold. Because counts were too low, seventeen rarely observed V segments, including chromosome 9 orphons, were left out of the earlier analysis of 500 to 650 of the donors. Because HLA typing was missing for some donors at each locus, association tests included only the typed subset. The classifier was reported to diagnose cytomegalovirus status with high specificity and sensitivity in both the original and validation cohorts. In a later analysis, HLA-associated TCR beta chains showed more clonal expansion and lower generation probabilities than non-associated chains that were equally common. In a later genetic analysis, a missense DCLRE1C variant was associated with V-gene and J-gene trimming of TCR beta chains, and the association was replicated in an independent cohort. Several of the top co-occurrence clusters appeared to be linked to parvovirus B19, influenza, CMV and Epstein-Barr virus, according to a later analysis. For the cohort, immune exposure information was limited to CMV serostatus. A later analysis found that TCR association rates varied across HLA loci, with DRB1 alleles showing the most associated TCRs and HLA-C alleles the fewest. A further reported finding was that TCR beta sequences accurately predicted the HLA-A and HLA-B alleles for most subjects in the first cohort. Most TCR sequences were observed very rarely across donors, whereas some public TCRs were present in many individuals.

A remark on this clone: No cognate antigen has been identified for it.

Library preparation used the immunoSEQ multiplex PCR assay. The multiplex PCR relied on a mix of 60 forward primers for TCR Vbeta segments and 13 reverse primers for TCR Jbeta segments. The CDR3 region of rearranged TCR beta genes was amplified from genomic DNA by a multiplex PCR assay. The Illumina HiSeq System was used to sequence the amplified TCR beta libraries as 87-base-pair reads. As for how the authors treated the data: In a later analysis, tens of millions of unique TCR beta chains were counted across the approximately 620 repertoires, and roughly 11 million of these chains were shared by at least two donors. To remove PCR and sequencing errors, raw reads were error-corrected and collapsed into unique sequences using a nearest-neighbor algorithm that merged closely related sequences. Alignment of CDR3 sequences to IMGT reference sequences was used to assign V, D and J gene segments. For a sequence to be retained, a match of at least six nucleotides to both a V gene segment and a J gene segment was required. Rearrangements were called productive when the CDR3 lacked stop codons and stayed in frame with V and J; all others were non-productive. CDR3 was defined according to IMGT convention as the region running from the second conserved V-encoded cysteine to the conserved J-encoded phenylalanine. In an earlier analysis of 500 to 650 of the donors, sequences lacking an unambiguous match to a single V gene segment were excluded. An earlier analysis of 587 of the donors classified V segments as functional when productive rearrangements were above 56.7% and as segregating when the standard deviation between donors was above 5%. To diagnose cytomegalovirus status from the catalog of TCR beta chain sequences, a statistical classification framework was built. In a later analysis, V and J genes were assigned by comparing TCR nucleotide sequences against IMGT/GENE-DB human TR gene sequences. Using the TCRdist pipeline, a later analysis assigned CDR3 sequences along with most-parsimonious VDJ recombination scenarios. In a later analysis, each TCR beta chain was defined by its CDR3 amino acid sequence together with its V-gene family, and reads without a unique V-gene family were excluded. A later analysis removed 592 highly shared, low-generation-probability nucleotide sequences to deal with suspected cross-contamination and a sequencing artifact. For each public chain, a later analysis derived a clonal expansion index from normalized ranks of inferred template counts within each repertoire. In a later analysis, generation probabilities were computed using a VDJ recombination model fitted to out-of-frame rearrangements, and the results were checked against IGoR. In a later analysis, hypergeometric tests were used to score TCR-TCR, TCR-HLA and TCR-CMV co-occurrence, with a repertoire-size bias correction applied to TCR pairs. A later analysis estimated false discovery rates by permuting HLA or CMV assignments 20 times. In a later analysis, co-occurring TCRs were grouped using DBSCAN, and TCRdist sequence similarity was added for clustering within HLA-allele-positive subsets. Repertoires with fewer than 30,000 or more than 120,000 public chains, plus five repertoires with anomalous nucleotide sharing, were excluded from co-occurrence clustering. TCRdb's version of the immuneACCESS table is confined to in-frame rearrangements and falls short of the full clone set. An unresolved V gene accounts for under half of the shortfall where checked; the remainder is of unknown origin. The DNA was the basis for D and trimming; V, J and clone size are from that table. This sample's clone table shows 200,000 to 250,000 clones. The top ten clonotypes cover around 1.1% of the sample.

The cohort comprised 550 to 700 healthy bone marrow donors. At the time of sampling, every cohort member was nominally healthy, though immune exposures that went unrecorded were likely present. The donor tested CMV seropositive, placing the donor among the 289 seropositive members of the cohort. Every donor gave a peripheral blood sample, and the peripheral blood mononuclear cells from that sample were used for TCR beta sequencing. Genomic DNA was extracted from the blood cell samples with the Qiagen DNeasy Blood Extraction Kit. V was cut back by 7 bases and J by 0 bases, leaving a gap of 12 bases between them. The CDR3 covers 14 residues, taking in both the cysteine and the phenylalanine. Kept here is only the CDR3 DNA, which spans 42 bases and is read in frame from base 1. The germline V gene (reference sequence) gives CDR1 as MNHEY and CDR2 as SMNVEV.

The rearrangement joined TRBV27 to TRBJ1-1; tentative D gene TRBD1, with 5 bases matching. The clonotype was recovered from a girl aged 2-10 years in good health and CMV-seropositive. The specimen was PBMCs. The sequenced DNA: TGTGCCAGCACCCCGGGGGGGATGAACACTGAAGCTTTCTTT. This yields the protein CASTPGGMNTEAFF.